This T cell receptor (beta chain) was identified during a study of cytomegalovirus exposure and HLA in healthy donors. The study sampled nominally healthy donors, though unrecorded immune exposures were likely. Germline V gene lookup returns CDR1 LNHDA and CDR2 SQIVND (reference sequence). The junction had 4 bases not matched to a gene; V was cut back by 2 bases and J by 4 bases. CDR3 length: 15 residues. Study-level results: A later analysis linked a missense DCLRE1C variant to TCR beta V- and J-gene trimming. Later analysis indicated greater clonal expansion among HLA-associated TCR beta chains than among equally common other chains.

Vbeta (60) and Jbeta (13) primers were used in the PCR. Assay used: immunoSEQ multiplex PCR; TCRdb lists only in-frame clones, some missing. The sample carries under 200,000 clones, approximately 80% recorded once. As concerns this clone: Its antigen is currently unknown.

The rearrangement uses TRBV19 and TRBJ2-3; 9 bases map to TRBD1. What was sequenced was PBMCs. The TCR sequence derives from a male donor in good health and CMV-seropositive. CDR3 sequence (DNA): TGTGCCAGTAGTATAATGGGACAGGGCGCAGATACGCAGTATTTT. This sequence encodes CASSIMGQGADTQYF. The full variable domain, completed using reference TRBV19 and TRBJ2-3, is DGGITQSPKYLFRKEGQNVTLSCEQNLNHDAMYWYRQDPGQGLRLIYYSQIVNDFQKGDIAEGYSVSREKKESFPLTVTSAQKNPTAFYLCASSIMGQGADTQYFGPGTRLTVL.